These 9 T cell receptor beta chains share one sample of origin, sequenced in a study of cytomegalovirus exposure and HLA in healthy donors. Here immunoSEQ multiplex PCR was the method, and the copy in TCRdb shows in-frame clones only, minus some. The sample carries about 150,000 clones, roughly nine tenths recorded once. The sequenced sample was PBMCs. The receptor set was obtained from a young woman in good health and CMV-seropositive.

The CDR3 nucleotides are TGTGCCAGCAGCTTAACCCGGGACAGGGCCCAAACCTTC. This codes for CASSLTRDRAQTF. This chain uses TRBV11-3 with TRBJ1-2; TRBD1 matches at 9 bases. Germline trimming cut 2 bases from V and 14 bases from J; bases unmatched to any gene: 9. The CDR3 length is 13 residues. Per the germline V gene, CDR1 is SGHNT and CDR2 is YENEEA.

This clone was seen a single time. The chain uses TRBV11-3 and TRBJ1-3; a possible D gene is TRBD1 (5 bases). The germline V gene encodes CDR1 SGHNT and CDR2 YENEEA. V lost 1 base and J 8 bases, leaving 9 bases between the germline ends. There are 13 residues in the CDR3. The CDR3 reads CASSLGGLDTIYF. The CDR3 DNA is TGTGCCAGCAGCTTAGGGGGCCTGGACACCATATATTTT. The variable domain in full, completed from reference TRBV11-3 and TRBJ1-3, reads EAGVVQSPRYKIIEKKQPVAFWCNPISGHNTLYWYLQNLGQGPELLIRYENEEAVDDSQLPKDRFSAERLKGVDSTLKIQPAELGDSAVYLCASSLGGLDTIYFGEGSWLTVV.

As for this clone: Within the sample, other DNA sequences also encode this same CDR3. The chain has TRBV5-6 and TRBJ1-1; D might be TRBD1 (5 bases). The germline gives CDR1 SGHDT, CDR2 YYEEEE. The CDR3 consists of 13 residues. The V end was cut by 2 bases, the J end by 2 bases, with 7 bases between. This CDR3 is CASSLTGNTEAFF. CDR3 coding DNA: TGTGCCAGCAGCTTAACAGGAAACACTGAAGCTTTCTTT.

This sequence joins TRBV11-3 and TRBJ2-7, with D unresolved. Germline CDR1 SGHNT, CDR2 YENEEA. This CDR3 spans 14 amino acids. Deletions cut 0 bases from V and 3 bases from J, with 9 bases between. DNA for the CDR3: TGTGCCAGCAGCTTAGATATAGCTGGCTACGAGCAGTACTTC. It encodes CASSLDIAGYEQYF.

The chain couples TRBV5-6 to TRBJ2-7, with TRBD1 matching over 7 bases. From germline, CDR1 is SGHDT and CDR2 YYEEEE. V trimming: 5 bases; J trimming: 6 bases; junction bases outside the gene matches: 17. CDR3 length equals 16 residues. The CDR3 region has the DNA TGTGCCAGCAGTCGGCCTGGAGGACAGGAGGACGGCGAGCAGTACTTC. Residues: CASSRPGGQEDGEQYF.

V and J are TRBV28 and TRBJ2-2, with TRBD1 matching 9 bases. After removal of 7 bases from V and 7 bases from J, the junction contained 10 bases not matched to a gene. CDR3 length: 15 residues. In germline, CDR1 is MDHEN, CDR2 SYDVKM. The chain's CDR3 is CASTSGGQGVGELFF. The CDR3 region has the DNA TGTGCCAGCACCTCGGGGGGACAGGGAGTCGGGGAGCTGTTTTTT.

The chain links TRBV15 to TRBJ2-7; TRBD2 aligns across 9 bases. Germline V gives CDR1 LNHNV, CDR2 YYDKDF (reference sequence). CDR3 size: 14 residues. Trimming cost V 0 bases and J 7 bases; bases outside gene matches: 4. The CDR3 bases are TGTGCCACCAGCAGAGATAGCGGGAGCTGGGAGCAGTACTTC. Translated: CATSRDSGSWEQYF.

This CDR3 is CASSWRGNWGNQPQHF. CDR3 DNA: TGTGCCAGCAGTTGGAGGGGCAATTGGGGCAATCAGCCCCAGCATTTT. The chain employs TRBV28 and TRBJ1-5, with D maybe TRBD1 (5 bases). With 4 bases removed from V and 2 bases from J, the gap between germline ends came to 15 bases. CDR1 and CDR2 (germline): MDHEN, SYDVKM. CDR3 size: 16 residues.

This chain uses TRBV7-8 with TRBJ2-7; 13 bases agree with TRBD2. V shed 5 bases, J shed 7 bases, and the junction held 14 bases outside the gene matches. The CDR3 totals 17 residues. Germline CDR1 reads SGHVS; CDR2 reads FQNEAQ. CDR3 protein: CASSTRGLAGRTEEQYF. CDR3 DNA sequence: TGTGCCAGCAGCACAAGGGGACTAGCGGGGAGGACAGAAGAGCAGTACTTC. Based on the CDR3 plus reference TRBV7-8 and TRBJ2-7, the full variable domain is GAGVSQSPRYKVAKRGQDVALRCDPISGHVSLFWYQQALGQGPEFLTYFQNEAQLDKSGLPSDRFFAERPEGSVSTLKIQRTQQEDSAVYLCASSTRGLAGRTEEQYFGPGTRLTVT.